This T cell receptor (beta chain) is from a study of CD8 T cells in ankylosing spondylitis. Researchers built TCR beta libraries using quantitative 5'-RACE with molecular barcodes. Via MiXCR, TCRdb re-called the 5' RACE reads, giving one row per CDR3 protein. The data show 230,000 or so distinct CDR3 sequences, about 18% seen once. Trimming pared 5 bases from V and 6 bases from J, leaving 20 bases between. Germline-derived CDR1 and CDR2 are SEHNR and FQNEAQ (reference sequence). The CDR3 loop spans 16 amino acids. The chain couples TRBV7-9 to TRBJ2-4; D not resolved. This clonotype was obtained from a male donor with ankylosing spondylitis or in good health (not recorded which). The sequencing sample was made of blood, either unsorted or a sorted T cell fraction (not recorded which). The CDR3 DNA follows: TGTGCCAGCAGCACCATATCTGGTGAGGAACCAAACATTCAGTACTTC. Encoded protein: CASSTISGEEPNIQYF. Full variable domain (missing parts from reference TRBV7-9 and TRBJ2-4): DTGVSQNPRHKITKRGQNVTFRCDPISEHNRLYWYRQTLGQGPEFLTYFQNEAQLEKSRLLSDRFSAERPKGSFSTLEIQRTEQGDSAMYLCASSTISGEEPNIQYFGAGTRLSVL.